Listed here are 18 T cell receptor beta chains from one sample, sequenced in a study of cytomegalovirus exposure and HLA in healthy donors. Primers for the PCR totalled 60 Vbeta and 13 Jbeta. Profiled with immunoSEQ multiplex PCR; TCRdb holds only in-frame clones, not every one. The sample includes about 69,000 clones, approximately 80% seen only once; the top ten take about 3.3%. Material for sequencing was PBMCs. These receptors all stem from a young man in good health and CMV-seronegative.

J is TRBJ2-2 and V is TRBV6-4; no firm D call. V was cut by 3 bases and J by 6 bases, with 11 bases left in between. Germline lookup yields CDR1 MRHNA and CDR2 SNTAGT. The CDR3 extends over 14 amino acids. In DNA form, the CDR3 reads TGTGCCAGCAGTGATTCCCCCACAGCCGGGGAGCTGTTTTTT. This encodes CASSDSPTAGELFF.

This clone was counted a single time. The genes are TRBV19 and TRBJ1-1; a weak D match, TRBD1 (6 bases). V was pared by 4 bases and J by 2 bases, with 14 bases between. Per the germline V gene, CDR1 is LNHDA and CDR2 is SQIVND (reference sequence). This CDR3 is built from 15 residues. In DNA form, the CDR3 reads TGTGCCAGTAGTAGGGCAGGGGCAAAAAACACTGAAGCTTTCTTT. Its translation is CASSRAGAKNTEAFF.

This chain links TRBV15 with TRBJ2-3; 10 bases are shared with TRBD2. The CDR3 is 18 amino acids. CDR1 and CDR2 (germline): LNHNV, YYDKDF (reference sequence). The V segment lost 0 bases and the J segment 2 bases; nucleotides outside the gene matches: 8. The CDR3 region has the DNA TGTGCCACCAGCAGAGAGACCGGGACTAGCGTCCACACAGATACGCAGTATTTT. Translating gives CATSRETGTSVHTDTQYF.

This clone was counted only a few times. The J gene is TRBJ2-2, the V gene TRBV5-1; no clear D gene. Deletions cut 0 bases from V and 4 bases from J, with 10 bases between. In germline, CDR1 is SGHRS, CDR2 YFSETQ. The CDR3 totals 15 residues. The CDR3 here is CASSLDRPGTGELFF. The CDR3, as DNA: TGCGCCAGCAGCTTGGATCGCCCGGGCACCGGGGAGCTGTTTTTT.

J is TRBJ1-6 and V is TRBV5-1; a possible D gene is TRBD1 (6 bases). The CDR3 spans 16 residues. Germline CDR1 is SGHRS and CDR2 is YFSETQ. Trimming cost V 4 bases and J 6 bases, with 17 bases left between them. This CDR3 reads CASSPGTKGFNSPLHF. DNA for the CDR3: TGCGCCAGCAGCCCCGGGACAAAAGGATTTAATTCACCCCTCCACTTT.

This chain uses TRBV27 with TRBJ2-1; D not resolved. The ends were cut back, 5 bases at V and 7 bases at J, with 12 bases in the middle. Germline V CDR1 and CDR2: MNHEY, SMNVEV (reference sequence). CDR3 length: 13 residues. In DNA, the CDR3 is TGTGCCAGCAGTCCGGAGTCATGGAATGAGCAGTTCTTC. Protein product: CASSPESWNEQFF.

V and J are TRBV5-1 and TRBJ1-2, with a possible D match to TRBD1 (5 bases). CDR1 and CDR2 (germline): SGHRS, YFSETQ. The CDR3 consists of 15 residues. Deletions cut 0 bases from V and 6 bases from J, with 15 bases between. The CDR3 DNA sequence: TGCGCCAGCAGCTTGGCCCCGGGCAGGGAAGATGGCTACACCTTC. Translated, it gives CASSLAPGREDGYTF.

V and J are TRBV4-1 and TRBJ1-2; D may be TRBD1 (5 bases). Trimming pared 2 bases from V and 0 bases from J, leaving 16 bases between. Germline V gene sequence: CDR1 MGHRA, CDR2 YSYEKL. This CDR3 contains 17 residues. CDR3 nucleotides: TGCGCCAGCAGCCAATTAGACGGGGGAGACGCTAACTATGGCTACACCTTC. Protein: CASSQLDGGDANYGYTF.

This rearrangement joins TRBV4-3 to TRBJ2-5; D gene uncertain. Germline CDR1 and CDR2: LGHNA and YSLEER. V was shortened by 0 bases and J by 1 base, with 6 bases between the two germline ends. This CDR3 is built from 14 residues. In DNA, the CDR3 is TGCGCCAGCAGCCAAGACAGATCCCAAGAGACCCAGTACTTC. It is translated as CASSQDRSQETQYF.

This chain uses TRBV4-1 with TRBJ2-6; maybe TRBD1 (5 bases). Germline CDR1 MGHRA, CDR2 YSYEKL. V gave up 4 bases and J gave up 0 bases, with 10 bases separating them. This CDR3 spans 16 amino acids. The CDR3 coding sequence is TGCGCCAGCAGCCTAACGACAGTCTCTGGGGCCAACGTCCTGACTTTC. This translates into CASSLTTVSGANVLTF.

The chain is built from TRBV7-3 and TRBJ2-3; 9 nucleotides agree with TRBD1. The J segment lost 0 bases and the V segment lost 5 bases, leaving 6 bases of the junction unmatched. There are 16 residues in the CDR3. Germline values: CDR1 SGHTA, CDR2 FQGTGA. CDR3 sequence: CASSIGQGLSTDTQYF. The DNA of the CDR3 is TGTGCCAGCAGCATTGGACAGGGGTTGAGCACAGATACGCAGTATTTT.

This clone has a handful of counts. The chain is built from TRBV5-1 and TRBJ2-2; TRBD1 matches 8 bases. Germline V gene lookup returns CDR1 SGHRS and CDR2 YFSETQ. V lost 2 bases to trimming and J lost 5 bases; unmatched junction nucleotides: 2. CDR3 length: 14 residues. The CDR3 loop reads CASSFDRGTGELFF. The CDR3 nucleotides are TGCGCCAGCAGCTTTGACAGGGGAACCGGGGAGCTGTTTTTT. The full variable domain, with the rest looked up from reference TRBV5-1 and TRBJ2-2, is KAGVTQTPRYLIKTRGQQVTLSCSPISGHRSVSWYQQTPGQGLQFLFEYFSETQRNKGNFPGRFSGRQFSNSRSEMNVSTLELGDSALYLCASSFDRGTGELFFGEGSRLTVL.

The chain recombines TRBV6-5 with TRBJ2-2, with a tentative D call TRBD1 (5 bases). Deletions cut 7 bases from V and 4 bases from J, with 16 bases between. Germline values: CDR1 MNHEY, CDR2 SVGAGI. The CDR3 covers 15 residues. CDR3 nucleotide sequence: TGTGCCAGCAAAAACCAGGGCGGACGCACCGGGGAGCTGTTTTTT. As protein: CASKNQGGRTGELFF.

The chain carries TRBV11-2 and TRBJ1-2, with 8 nucleotides matching TRBD1. The CDR3 sequence is 13 residues long. V shed 3 bases, J shed 7 bases, and the junction held 4 bases outside the gene matches. Germline values: CDR1 SGHAT, CDR2 FQNNGV. The CDR3 DNA follows: TGTGCCAGCAGCTTTGGACAGGGTAGTGGCTACACCTTC. Its protein product is CASSFGQGSGYTF.

The CDR3 spells CASSAQSWASTDTQYF. For the CDR3, the DNA is TGTGCCAGCAGTGCACAGAGCTGGGCTAGCACAGATACGCAGTATTTT. The chain recombines TRBV2 with TRBJ2-3; no clear D. Germline V lookup: CDR1 SNHLY, CDR2 FYNNEI. Trimming removed 4 bases from V and 0 bases from J, with 14 bases in between. The CDR3 loop spans 16 amino acids.

The chain has TRBV5-1 and TRBJ1-5; TRBD1 aligns across 8 bases. Losses at the gene ends were 2 bases for V and 7 bases for J; bases not matched to a gene: 5. CDR3 size: 14 residues. Germline V lookup: CDR1 SGHRS, CDR2 YFSETQ. The CDR3: CASSLGTGNQPQHF. The CDR3 nucleotides are TGCGCCAGCAGCTTAGGGACAGGTAACCAGCCCCAGCATTTT.

The CDR3 sequence: CASSLTSGGGIQETQYF. The DNA for the CDR3 is TGTGCCAGCAGCTTAACGTCTGGCGGGGGAATCCAAGAGACCCAGTACTTC. The J gene is TRBJ2-5, the V gene TRBV7-3; 7 bases agree with TRBD2. CDR1 is SGHTA, CDR2 FQGTGA, per germline. This CDR3 comprises 17 residues. Trimming at V came to 0 bases and at J to 1 base, leaving 8 bases not matched to a gene.

V usage is TRBV15 and J usage is TRBJ2-2; tentatively, D is TRBD2 (7 bases). V dropped 0 bases and J dropped 6 bases, with 32 bases sitting between them. The CDR3 consists of 22 residues. Germline CDR1 and CDR2: LNHNV and YYDKDF (reference sequence). In nucleotides, the CDR3 is TGTGCCACCAGCAGAGACCGCTACCGGCTAAGGGGGGGCGATAAGTATGCCGGGGAGCTGTTTTTT. Translating it yields CATSRDRYRLRGGDKYAGELFF.